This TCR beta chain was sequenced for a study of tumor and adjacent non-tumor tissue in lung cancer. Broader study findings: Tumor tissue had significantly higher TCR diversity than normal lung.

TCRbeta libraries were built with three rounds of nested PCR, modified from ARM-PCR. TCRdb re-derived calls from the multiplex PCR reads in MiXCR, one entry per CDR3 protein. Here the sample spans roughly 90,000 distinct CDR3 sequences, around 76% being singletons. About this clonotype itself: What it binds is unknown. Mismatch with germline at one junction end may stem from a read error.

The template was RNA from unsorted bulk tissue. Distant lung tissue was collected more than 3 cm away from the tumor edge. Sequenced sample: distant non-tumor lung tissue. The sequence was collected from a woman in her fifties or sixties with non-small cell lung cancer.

The CDR3 here is CSAGALGTETRYF. The CDR3 DNA reads TGCAGCGCCGGTGCCTTAGGGACAGAAACGCGGTATTTT. V gene TRBV29-1 combines with J gene TRBJ2-3, with 7 bases identical to TRBD1. CDR3 length equals 13 residues. Per germline, CDR1 SQVTM and CDR2 ANQGSEA.